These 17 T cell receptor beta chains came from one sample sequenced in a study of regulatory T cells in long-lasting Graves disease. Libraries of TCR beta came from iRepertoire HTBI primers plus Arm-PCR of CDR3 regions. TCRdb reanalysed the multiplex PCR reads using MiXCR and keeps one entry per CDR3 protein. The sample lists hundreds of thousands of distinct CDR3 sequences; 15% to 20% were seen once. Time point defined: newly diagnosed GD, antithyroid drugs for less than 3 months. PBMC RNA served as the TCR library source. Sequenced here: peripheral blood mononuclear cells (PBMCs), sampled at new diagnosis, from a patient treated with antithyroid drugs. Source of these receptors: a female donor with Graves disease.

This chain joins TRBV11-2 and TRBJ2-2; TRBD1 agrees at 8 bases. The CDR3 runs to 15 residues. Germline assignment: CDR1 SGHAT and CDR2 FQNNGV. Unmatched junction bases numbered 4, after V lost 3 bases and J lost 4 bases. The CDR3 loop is CASSFRDRITGELFF. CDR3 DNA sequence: TGTGCCAGCAGCTTCCGGGACAGGATCACCGGGGAGCTGTTTTTT. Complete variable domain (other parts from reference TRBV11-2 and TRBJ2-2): EAGVAQSPRYKIIEKRQSVAFWCNPISGHATLYWYQQILGQGPKLLIQFQNNGVVDDSQLPKDRFSAERLKGVDSTLKIQPAKLEDSAVYLCASSFRDRITGELFFGEGSRLTVL.

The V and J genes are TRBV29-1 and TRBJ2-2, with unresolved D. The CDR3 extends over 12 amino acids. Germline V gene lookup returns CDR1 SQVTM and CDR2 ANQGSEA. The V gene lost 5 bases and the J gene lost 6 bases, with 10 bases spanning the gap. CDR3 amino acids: CSVMARPGELFF. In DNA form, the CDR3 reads TGCAGCGTTATGGCGCGCCCCGGGGAGCTGTTTTTT.

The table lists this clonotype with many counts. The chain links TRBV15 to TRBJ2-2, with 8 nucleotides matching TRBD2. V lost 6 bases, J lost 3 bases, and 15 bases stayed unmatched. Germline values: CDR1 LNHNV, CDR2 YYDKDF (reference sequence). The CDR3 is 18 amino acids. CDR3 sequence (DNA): TGTGCCACCAGTGGGGAGCTAGCGGGCCCTCTGGACACCGGGGAGCTGTTTTTT. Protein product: CATSGELAGPLDTGELFF. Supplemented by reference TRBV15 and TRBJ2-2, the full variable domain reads DAMVIQNPRYQVTQFGKPVTLSCSQTLNHNVMYWYQQKSSQAPKLLFHYYDKDFNNEADTPDNFQSRRPNTSFCFLDIRSPGLGDTAMYLCATSGELAGPLDTGELFFGEGSRLTVL.

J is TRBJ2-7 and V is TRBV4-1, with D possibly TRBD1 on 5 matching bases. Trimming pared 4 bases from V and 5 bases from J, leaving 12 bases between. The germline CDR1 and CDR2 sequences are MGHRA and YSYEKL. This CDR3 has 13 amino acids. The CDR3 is CASSLQYRNEQYF. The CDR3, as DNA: TGCGCCAGCAGCCTCCAGTACAGGAACGAGCAGTACTTC.

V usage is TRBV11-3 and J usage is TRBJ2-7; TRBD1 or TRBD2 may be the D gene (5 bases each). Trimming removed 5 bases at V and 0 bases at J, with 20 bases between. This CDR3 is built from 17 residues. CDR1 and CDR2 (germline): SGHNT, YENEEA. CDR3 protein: CASSPFGSGTLSYEQYF. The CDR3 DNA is TGTGCCAGCAGCCCCTTTGGGTCCGGGACCCTCTCCTACGAGCAGTACTTC. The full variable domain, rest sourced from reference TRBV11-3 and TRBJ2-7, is EAGVVQSPRYKIIEKKQPVAFWCNPISGHNTLYWYLQNLGQGPELLIRYENEEAVDDSQLPKDRFSAERLKGVDSTLKIQPAELGDSAVYLCASSPFGSGTLSYEQYFGPGTRLTVT.

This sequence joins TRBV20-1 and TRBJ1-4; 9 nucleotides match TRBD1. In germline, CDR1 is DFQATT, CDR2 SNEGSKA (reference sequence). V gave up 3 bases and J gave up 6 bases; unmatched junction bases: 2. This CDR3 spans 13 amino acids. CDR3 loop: CSASGTGYEKLFF. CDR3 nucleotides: TGCAGTGCTAGCGGGACAGGGTATGAAAAACTGTTTTTT.

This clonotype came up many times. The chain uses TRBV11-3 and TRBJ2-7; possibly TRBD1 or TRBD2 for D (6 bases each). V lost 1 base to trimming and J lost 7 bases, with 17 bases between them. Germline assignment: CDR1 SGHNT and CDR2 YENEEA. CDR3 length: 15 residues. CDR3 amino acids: CASSLAWGQGREQYF. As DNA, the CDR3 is TGTGCCAGCAGCTTAGCTTGGGGGCAGGGGAGGGAGCAGTACTTC.

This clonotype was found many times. CDR3 in amino acids: CASSLGTSGKGELFF. The CDR3 DNA reads as TGTGCCAGCAGCTTGGGGACTAGCGGTAAAGGGGAGCTGTTTTTT. This chain connects TRBV7-8 to TRBJ2-2, with 11 bases aligning to TRBD2. This CDR3 contains 15 residues. Germline trimming cut 3 bases from V and 8 bases from J; bases unmatched to any gene: 5. The V gene's germline CDR1 is SGHVS and CDR2 FQNEAQ.

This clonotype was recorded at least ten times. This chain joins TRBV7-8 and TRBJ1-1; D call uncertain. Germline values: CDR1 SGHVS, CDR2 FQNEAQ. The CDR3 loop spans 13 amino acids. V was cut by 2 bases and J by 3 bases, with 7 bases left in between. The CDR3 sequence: CASSLIKDTEAFF. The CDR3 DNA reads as TGTGCCAGCAGCTTAATAAAGGACACTGAAGCTTTCTTT.

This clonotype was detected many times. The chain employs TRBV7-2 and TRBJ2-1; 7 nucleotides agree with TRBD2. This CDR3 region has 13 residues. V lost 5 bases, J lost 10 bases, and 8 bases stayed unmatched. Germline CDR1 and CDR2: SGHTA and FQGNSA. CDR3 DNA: TGTGCCAGCAGCCCCTTCACTAGCGCCGAGCAGTTCTTC. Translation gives CASSPFTSAEQFF.

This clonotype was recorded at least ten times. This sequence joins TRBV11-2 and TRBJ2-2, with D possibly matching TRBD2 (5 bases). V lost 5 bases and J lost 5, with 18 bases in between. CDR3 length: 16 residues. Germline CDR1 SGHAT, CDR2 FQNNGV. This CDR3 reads CASSPRGSSETGELFF. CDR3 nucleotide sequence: TGTGCCAGCAGCCCCCGGGGAAGCTCAGAGACCGGGGAGCTGTTTTTT.

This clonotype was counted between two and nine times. CDR3 in DNA: TGTGCCAGCAGTCCCAATACCAACAGGAGACTCGCCTACTTC. Translating it yields CASSPNTNRRLAYF. The V gene is TRBV12-3 or TRBV12-4, the J gene TRBJ2-4; a weak D match, TRBD1 (5 bases). The CDR3 is 14 amino acids. V gave up 5 bases and J gave up 16 bases, with 24 bases separating them.

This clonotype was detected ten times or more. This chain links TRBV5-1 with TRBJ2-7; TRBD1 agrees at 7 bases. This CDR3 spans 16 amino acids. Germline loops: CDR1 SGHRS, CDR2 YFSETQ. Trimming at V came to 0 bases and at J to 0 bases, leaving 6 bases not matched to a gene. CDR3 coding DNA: TGCGCCAGCAGCTTGGGGGGACAGCGGAGCTCCTACGAGCAGTACTTC. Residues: CASSLGGQRSSYEQYF.

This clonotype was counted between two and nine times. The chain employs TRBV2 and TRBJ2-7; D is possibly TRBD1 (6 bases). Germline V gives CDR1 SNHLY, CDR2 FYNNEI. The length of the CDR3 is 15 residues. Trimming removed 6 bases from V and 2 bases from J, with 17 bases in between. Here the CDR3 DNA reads TGTGCCAGCAGGAACTGGGGGCAGGGTGCCTACGAGCAGTACTTC. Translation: CASRNWGQGAYEQYF.

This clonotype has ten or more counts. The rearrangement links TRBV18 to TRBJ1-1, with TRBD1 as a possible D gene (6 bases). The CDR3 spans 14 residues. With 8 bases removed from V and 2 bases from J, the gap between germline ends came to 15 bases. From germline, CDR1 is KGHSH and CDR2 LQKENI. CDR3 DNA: TGTGCCAGCAGTTTATGGACAGTAAACACTGAAGCTTTCTTT. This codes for CASSLWTVNTEAFF.

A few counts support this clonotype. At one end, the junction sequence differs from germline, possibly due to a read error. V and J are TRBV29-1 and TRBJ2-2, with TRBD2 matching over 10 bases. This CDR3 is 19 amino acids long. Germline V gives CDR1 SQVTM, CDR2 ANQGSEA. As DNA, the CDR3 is TGCAGCGTTGAAGCTGAGCGGGAGGGCCGGGTTACGAACACCGGGGAGCTGTTGTTT. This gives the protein CSVEAEREGRVTNTGELLF.

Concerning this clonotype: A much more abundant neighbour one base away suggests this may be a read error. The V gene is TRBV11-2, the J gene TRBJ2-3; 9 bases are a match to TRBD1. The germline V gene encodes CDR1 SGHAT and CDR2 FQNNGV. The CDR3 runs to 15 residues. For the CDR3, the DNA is TGTGCCAGCAGTCAAGGACAGGGGAGCACAGATACGCACTATTTT. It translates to CASSQGQGSTDTHYF.